The rows below give T cell receptor beta chains drawn from one sample of a study of T cell changes during pregnancy in multiple sclerosis. Generated by immunoSEQ multiplex PCR, the TCRdb table keeps only in-frame clones and is missing some. This sample carries 38,000 or so clones, approximately 93% of them seen once, and the ten largest clones take just over 0.4%. Sequencing was performed on CD4+ T cells from peripheral blood mononuclear cells, taken in the first trimester of pregnancy. The source of these receptors is a female donor with multiple sclerosis, enrolled in a pregnancy study. Both conserved end residues are part of each CDR3. D genes are given only for firm matches. Clone size, where shown, is once, few, many, or a class for clones that have expanded.

D: TRBD1
V: TRBV18
size: .
J: TRBJ2-5
CDR3: CASSPLPGQGEKTQYF
DNA: TGTGCCAGCTCACCACTTCCGGGACAGGGTGAAAAGACCCAGTACTTC

D: TRBD2
V: TRBV5-4
size: .
J: TRBJ2-2
CDR3: CASSLRTSGNTGELFF
DNA: TGTGCCAGCAGCCTCCGGACTAGCGGGAACACCGGGGAGCTGTTTTTT

D: .
V: TRBV28
size: .
J: TRBJ2-2
CDR3: CASSLYASVNTGELFF
DNA: TGTGCCAGCAGTTTATATGCTAGCGTTAACACCGGGGAGCTGTTTTTT

D: .
V: TRBV6-5
size: once
J: TRBJ1-2
CDR3: CASSYSQTVYGYTF
DNA: TGTGCCAGCAGTTACTCTCAGACAGTCTATGGCTACACCTTC

D: TRBD2
V: TRBV7-9
size: .
J: TRBJ2-1
CDR3: CASSFRTSGTNNEQFF
DNA: TGTGCCAGCAGCTTCCGGACTAGCGGGACCAACAATGAGCAGTTCTTC

D: .
V: TRBV12-5
size: once
J: TRBJ2-3
CDR3: CASGLSAGLTDTQYF
DNA: TGTGCTAGTGGTTTGAGCGCGGGGTTAACAGATACGCAGTATTTT

D: .
V: TRBV2
size: .
J: TRBJ2-2
CDR3: CASSGTENTGELFF
DNA: TGTGCCAGCAGTGGGACAGAAAACACCGGGGAGCTGTTTTTT

D: .
V: TRBV5-1
size: .
J: TRBJ2-4
CDR3: CASSLTQGGPAKNIQYF
DNA: TGCGCCAGCAGCTTGACGCAGGGGGGTCCGGCCAAAAACATTCAGTACTTC

D: .
V: TRBV11-2
size: .
J: TRBJ2-5
CDR3: CASSLAHLPETQYF
DNA: TGTGCCAGCAGCTTAGCACATCTCCCCGAGACCCAGTACTTC

D: .
V: TRBV21-1
size: .
J: TRBJ2-7
CDR3: CASSKGEGIYEQYF
DNA: TGTGCCAGCAGCAAAGGGGAGGGGATCTACGAGCAGTACTTC

D: .
V: TRBV18
size: once
J: TRBJ1-5
CDR3: CASSLLSGVTSNQPQHF
DNA: TGTGCCAGCTCACTCCTCTCAGGGGTAACGAGCAATCAGCCCCAGCATTTT

D: .
V: TRBV6-5
size: .
J: TRBJ1-2
CDR3: CASSSPANYGYTF
DNA: TGTGCCAGCAGTTCCCCCGCTAACTATGGCTACACCTTC

D: TRBD2
V: TRBV7-8
size: once
J: TRBJ2-5
CDR3: CASTQREGAVTETQYF
DNA: TGTGCCAGCACCCAGCGGGAAGGGGCCGTGACTGAGACCCAGTACTTC

D: TRBD2
V: TRBV2
size: .
J: TRBJ2-2
CDR3: CASRAGERTGELFF
DNA: TGTGCCAGCAGGGCGGGAGAGAGGACCGGGGAGCTGTTTTTT

D: TRBD2
V: TRBV5-1
size: .
J: TRBJ2-1
CDR3: CASSTRLAGYNEQFF
DNA: TGCGCCAGCAGCACTCGACTAGCGGGGTACAATGAGCAGTTCTTC

D: TRBD1
V: TRBV5-1
size: once
J: TRBJ2-1
CDR3: CASSYLFDRGKSEQFF
DNA: TGCGCCAGCAGCTACCTATTCGACAGGGGAAAGAGTGAGCAGTTCTTC

D: .
V: TRBV7-2
size: .
J: TRBJ2-5
CDR3: CASSNRGRAEETQYF
DNA: TGTGCCAGCAGCAACAGGGGGAGGGCCGAGGAGACCCAGTACTTC

D: TRBD1
V: TRBV10-3
size: .
J: TRBJ1-1
CDR3: CAISAEAGGLAEAFF
DNA: TGTGCCATCAGTGCGGAGGCAGGGGGCCTGGCTGAAGCTTTCTTT

D: TRBD2
V: TRBV6-6
size: .
J: TRBJ2-1
CDR3: CAARGRGENEQFF
DNA: TGTGCCGCCCGAGGACGGGGGGAGAATGAGCAGTTCTTC

D: .
V: TRBV7-9
size: .
J: TRBJ2-5
CDR3: CASRLPGVETQYF
DNA: TGTGCCAGCAGATTGCCAGGCGTTGAGACCCAGTACTTC

D: TRBD2
V: TRBV7-6
size: once
J: TRBJ2-3
CDR3: CASSLVPSGGSTDTQYF
DNA: TGTGCCAGCAGCTTAGTGCCTAGCGGGGGGAGCACAGATACGCAGTATTTT

D: TRBD1
V: TRBV5-4
size: .
J: TRBJ2-2
CDR3: CASSLTGGRVGELFF
DNA: TGTGCCAGCAGCTTAACAGGGGGCAGGGTCGGGGAGCTGTTTTTT

D: .
V: TRBV27
size: .
J: TRBJ1-1
CDR3: CATRDYGGTEAFF
DNA: TGTGCCACCAGGGACTACGGGGGGACTGAAGCTTTCTTT

D: TRBD1
V: TRBV5-1
size: .
J: TRBJ2-7
CDR3: CASSPGQGSYHEQYF
DNA: TGCGCCAGCAGCCCAGGACAGGGGTCCTACCACGAGCAGTACTTC

D: TRBD2
V: TRBV7-8
size: .
J: TRBJ2-2
CDR3: CASSSSLAGYTGELFF
DNA: TGTGCCAGCAGCTCCTCACTAGCGGGGTACACCGGGGAGCTGTTTTTT

D: TRBD2
V: TRBV19
size: .
J: TRBJ2-1
CDR3: CASSIGGRAGNEQFF
DNA: TGTGCCAGTAGTATTGGCGGGAGGGCCGGGAATGAGCAGTTCTTC

D: .
V: TRBV29-1
size: .
J: TRBJ1-5
CDR3: CSVGQGGDQPQHF
DNA: TGCAGCGTTGGTCAAGGGGGGGATCAGCCCCAGCATTTT